This T cell receptor beta chain was found in a study of T cells in Graves' hyperthyroidism and ophthalmopathy. Looking at the study overall: Any treatment followed the collection of peripheral blood at initial diagnosis.

There are many counts of this clonotype. Researchers took RNA transcripts and amplified the TCR beta CDR3 regions from them. Using the HTBI primer set, a first-round RT-PCR was run on the TCR CDR3. One entry per CDR3 protein, called by TCRdb with MiXCR from the multiplex PCR reads. Of about 600,000 distinct CDR3 sequences listed, more than 15% are singletons. CDR1 is SNHLY, CDR2 FYNNEI, per germline. The CDR3 length is 12 residues. The V end was cut by 3 bases, the J end by 6 bases, with 6 bases between. Duration under 3 months, a NOSPECS grade of at least 4, and a Clinical Activity Score of at least 3 characterized the ophthalmopathy patients. Used for diagnoses were clinical symptoms, serum thyroxine and TRAb, thyroid ultrasound and orbital computed tomography.

Source material: blood. This chain links TRBV2 with TRBJ2-1; D remains ambiguous. The sequence came from a woman aged 40 to 50 with Graves' ophthalmopathy. Here the CDR3 reads CASSDISNEQFF. The CDR3 bases are TGTGCCAGCAGTGACATTAGCAATGAGCAGTTCTTC.